The rows below give T cell receptor beta chains drawn from one sample of a study of metastatic and nonmetastatic thyroid tumors. TCRdb redid the clone calls on the PCR reads using MiXCR. This table holds about 19,000 clones, approximately 40% found once. The sample comprised tumor tissue. Receptors were obtained from a female donor with papillary thyroid cancer or a benign thyroid nodule (not recorded which). Some clones in this sample may be carry-over from other donors' samples. The conserved cysteine and the conserved F or W are not part of the CDR3 here.

V gene	CDR3 protein
TRBV10-3	AISEGLAGAYEQY
TRBV12-3/TRBV12-4	ASGGYTNNEQF
TRBV2	ASSEFQANYGYT
TRBV27	ASSSRGRTDTQY
TRBV12-3/TRBV12-4	ASSVGESSYNEQF
TRBV30	AWGVGRPSDGYT
TRBV19	ASSNPDNYGYT
TRBV6-2/TRBV6-3	ASSYGSGGAWQETQY
TRBV9	ASSLGGLQETQY
TRBV7-2	ASSPPGAGETQY